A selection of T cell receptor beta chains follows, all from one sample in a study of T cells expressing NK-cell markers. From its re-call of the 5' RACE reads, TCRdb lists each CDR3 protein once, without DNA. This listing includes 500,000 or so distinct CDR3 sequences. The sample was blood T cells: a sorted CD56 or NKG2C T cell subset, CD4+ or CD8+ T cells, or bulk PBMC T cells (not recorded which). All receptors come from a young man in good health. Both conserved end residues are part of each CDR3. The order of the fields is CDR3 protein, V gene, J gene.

CASIQRPGEYYEQYF,TRBV6-2/TRBV6-3,TRBJ2-7
CASTNAVGALAYEQYF,TRBV6-2/TRBV6-3,TRBJ2-7
CASSNDPAGGGKQYF,TRBV21-1,TRBJ2-7
CASSLAGTSINEQFF,TRBV5-1,TRBJ2-1
CASSYRDGPGYGYTF,TRBV27,TRBJ1-2
CASSYGRASGLPGELFF,TRBV6-2/TRBV6-3,TRBJ2-2
CAIRGSGRRADTQYF,TRBV10-3,TRBJ2-3
CASSLGGPRAQYF,TRBV7-6,TRBJ2-3
CASGASGSAVDTQYF,TRBV11-3,TRBJ2-3
CASNSTEGPDTQYF,TRBV7-2,TRBJ2-3
CASSLSNREQETQYF,TRBV7-2,TRBJ2-5
CASSFSSGRNHADTQYF,TRBV27,TRBJ2-3
CSAPAIGTGGTSSGNTIYF,TRBV20-1,TRBJ1-3
CASSLNLRGEKLFF,TRBV12-3/TRBV12-4,TRBJ1-4
CATGGLAGAGSYNEQFF,TRBV12-3/TRBV12-4,TRBJ2-1
CSALNFRVVGSPLHF,TRBV20-1,TRBJ1-6
CASSPSGSRGSYNEQFF,TRBV7-6,TRBJ2-1
CSVEDPDRGKETQYF,TRBV29-1,TRBJ2-5
CASRPSGSQGTQYF,TRBV7-2,TRBJ2-3
CASSYLSSIEQYF,TRBV6-2/TRBV6-3,TRBJ2-7
CASSKASGRASTDTQYF,TRBV21-1,TRBJ2-3
CASSPAGEAGYTF,TRBV7-9,TRBJ1-2
CASSYRPTSVQETQYF,TRBV6-2/TRBV6-3,TRBJ2-5
CASSRLVSGELFF,TRBV4-1,TRBJ2-2
CASTPSGSPYEQFF,TRBV12-3/TRBV12-4,TRBJ2-1
CASSAGGPPVTDTQYF,TRBV9,TRBJ2-3
CASSPTSGRLITGELFF,TRBV7-2,TRBJ2-2
CASSPVGQAYQETQYF,TRBV18,TRBJ2-5
CASSQLPGEQFF,TRBV14,TRBJ2-1
CASSPGWGPGDGYTF,TRBV5-1,TRBJ1-2
CSARDSVIGELFF,TRBV20-1,TRBJ2-2
CASRHTGTAWDEQFF,TRBV4-1,TRBJ2-1
CASRRQGGGDTQYF,TRBV21-1,TRBJ2-3
CATSDLDGKYQETQYF,TRBV24-1,TRBJ2-5
CSARGAGQVNNEQFF,TRBV20-1,TRBJ2-1
CASSQDSLRETQYF,TRBV14,TRBJ2-5
CATSTDPGYQETQYF,TRBV15,TRBJ2-5
CASSWGGRWPDTQYF,TRBV5-1,TRBJ2-3
CASRRSGGRNEKLFF,TRBV7-2,TRBJ1-4
CASSDPYHSGNTIYF,TRBV10-1,TRBJ1-3
CATKGPGLFSPLHF,TRBV7-9,TRBJ1-6
CASTAVDETQYF,TRBV28,TRBJ2-5
CASSGGEETQYF,TRBV12-3/TRBV12-4,TRBJ2-5